This T cell receptor (beta chain) derives from a study of Ad26.COV2.S vaccination and SARS-CoV-2 variants. The overall study: The authors gave Ad26.COV2.S intramuscularly, either once or twice 56 days apart.

Regarding treatment: over 15 received Ad26.COV2.S at low or high dose, single or two shots; a few received placebo; per-sample allocation not given. The samples date from day 63 after the first vaccine or placebo injection. In regard to this clone: Other nucleotide sequences from this sample produce the same CDR3.

The repertoire was sequenced with immunoSEQ multiplex PCR; TCRdb's copy has only in-frame clones and lacks some. Counted here are roughly 420,000 clones, 89% occurring once; the ten biggest clones make up 2.5%. The germline V gene encodes CDR1 SGDLS and CDR2 YYNGEE. V lost 2 bases and J lost 2, with 9 bases in between. This CDR3 has 14 residues. This material consisted of peripheral blood, taken in a trial of Ad26.COV2.S vaccine versus placebo. This chain links TRBV9 with TRBJ2-3; maybe TRBD2 (6 bases). This receptor was taken from a person aged 18 to 65 who received the Ad26.COV2.S COVID-19 vaccine or a placebo. The CDR3 DNA reads TGTGCCAGCAGCGTGGGGGGATACACAGATACGCAGTATTTT. It yields the protein CASSVGGYTDTQYF.